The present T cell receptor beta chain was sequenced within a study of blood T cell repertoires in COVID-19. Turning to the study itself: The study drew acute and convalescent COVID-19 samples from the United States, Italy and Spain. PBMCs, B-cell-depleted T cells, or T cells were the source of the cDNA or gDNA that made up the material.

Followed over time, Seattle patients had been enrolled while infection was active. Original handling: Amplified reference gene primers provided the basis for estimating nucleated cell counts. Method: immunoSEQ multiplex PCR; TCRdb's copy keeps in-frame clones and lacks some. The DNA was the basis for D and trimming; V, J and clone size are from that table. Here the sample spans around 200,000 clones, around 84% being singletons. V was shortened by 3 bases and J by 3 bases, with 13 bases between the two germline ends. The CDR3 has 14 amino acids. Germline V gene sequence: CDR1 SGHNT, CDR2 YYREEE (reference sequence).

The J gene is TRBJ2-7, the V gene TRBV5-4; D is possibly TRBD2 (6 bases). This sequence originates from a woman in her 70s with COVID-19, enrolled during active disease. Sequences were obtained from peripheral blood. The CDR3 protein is CASSSGTPYYEQYF. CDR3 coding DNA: TGTGCCAGCAGCTCCGGGACTCCCTACTACGAGCAGTACTTC.